Shown below are 25 T cell receptor beta chains from a single sample sequenced in a study of T cell repertoires in cytomegalovirus infection. TCRdb analysed the reads with MiXCR anew, one entry per CDR3 protein. In the table there are around 900,000 distinct CDR3 sequences, approximately 33% of which are singletons. For these receptors, no antigen is known. This material consisted of cultured CD8+ T cells from PBMCs, taken from culture after CMV antigen stimulation. These receptors were collected from a human donor in good health (CMV status not recorded). Some clones in this sample may be carry-over from other donors' samples.

Ten or more counts support this clonotype. The chain is built from TRBV7-8 and TRBJ2-7, with TRBD2 matching 7 bases. Germline V gives CDR1 SGHVS, CDR2 FQNEAQ. This CDR3 spans 14 amino acids. The trim removed 1 base at V and 6 bases at J, leaving 6 bases unmatched. CDR3: CASSLVVGEGEQYF. Written as DNA, the CDR3 is TGTGCCAGCAGCTTAGTGGTGGGGGAGGGCGAGCAGTACTTC.

The chain joins TRBV4-3 to TRBJ2-3, with D possibly TRBD2 on 5 matching bases. The CDR3 runs 17 residues. CDR1 is LGHNA, CDR2 YSLEER, per germline. Trimming left V 0 bases short and J 0 bases short, with 13 bases between. The CDR3 DNA sequence: TGCGCCAGCAGCCAAGATGGTACCGGGGTGAGCACAGATACGCAGTATTTT. Residues: CASSQDGTGVSTDTQYF.

The chain recombines TRBV4-3 with TRBJ2-3; a possible D gene is TRBD1 (6 bases). Trimming removed 2 bases from V and 3 bases from J, with 6 bases in between. Germline-derived CDR1 and CDR2 are LGHNA and YSLEER. The CDR3 is 13 amino acids. Here the CDR3 DNA reads TGCGCCAGCAGCCAAACAGGGACAGATACGCAGTATTTT. Translated: CASSQTGTDTQYF.

The chain uses TRBV29-1 and TRBJ2-5, with unresolved D. The CDR3 loop spans 14 amino acids. Deletions cut 1 base from V and 2 bases from J, with 11 bases between. The germline CDR1 and CDR2 sequences are SQVTM and ANQGSEA. The CDR3 is CSVEGAVKQETQYF. As DNA, the CDR3 is TGCAGCGTTGAAGGGGCAGTTAAACAAGAGACCCAGTACTTC. The full variable domain, its missing parts supplied by reference TRBV29-1 and TRBJ2-5, is SAVISQKPSRDICQRGTSLTIQCQVDSQVTMMFWYRQQPGQSLTLIATANQGSEATYESGFVIDKFPISRPNLTFSTLTVSNMSPEDSSIYLCSVEGAVKQETQYFGPGTRLLVL.

V gene TRBV7-9 combines with J gene TRBJ1-2; 7 bases are shared with TRBD1. Germline CDR1 SEHNR, CDR2 FQNEAQ (reference sequence). This CDR3 comprises 16 residues. The V gene end was trimmed by 5 bases and the J gene end by 1 base; junction bases not matched to a gene: 10. CDR3 sequence reads: CASSDGGQEINYGYTF. Here the CDR3 DNA reads TGTGCCAGCAGCGATGGCGGACAGGAAATTAACTATGGCTACACCTTC.

The V and J genes are TRBV3-1 and TRBJ2-3, with D perhaps matching TRBD1 (5 bases). Deletions cut 1 base from V and 0 bases from J, with 11 bases between. CDR3 length equals 16 residues. Germline CDR1 LGHDT, CDR2 YNNKEL (reference sequence). Here the CDR3 reads CASSQGQQPSTDTQYF. The CDR3 bases are TGTGCCAGCAGCCAAGGACAGCAACCTAGCACAGATACGCAGTATTTT.

This clonotype was recorded a few times. The chain couples TRBV6-1 to TRBJ2-2; D is undetermined. The germline V gene has CDR1 MNHNS and CDR2 SASEGT. The length of the CDR3 is 14 residues. V was pared by 2 bases and J by 4 bases, with 8 bases between. Written as DNA, the CDR3 is TGTGCCAGCAGTGAATGGGCAGTCACCGGGGAGCTGTTTTTT. It translates to CASSEWAVTGELFF.

There are a few counts of this clonotype. The chain is built from TRBV5-7 and TRBJ1-4; no definite D call. TRBV5-7 is an ORF, with its function uncertain. V was clipped by 0 bases and J by 8 bases, with 14 bases between them. The CDR3 spans 15 residues. The CDR3 reads CASSLGGRGVEKLFF. DNA for the CDR3: TGTGCCAGCAGCTTGGGTGGTCGGGGTGTGGAAAAACTGTTTTTT.

This clonotype was detected many times. The chain joins TRBV7-4 to TRBJ1-1; 7 bases align to TRBD1. The CDR3 covers 15 residues. Trimming cost V 5 bases and J 0 bases; bases outside gene matches: 6. Germline CDR1 and CDR2: SGHVT and SQSDAQ. This CDR3 reads CASSPRGGMNTEAFF. The CDR3 DNA sequence: TGTGCCAGCAGCCCCAGGGGGGGTATGAACACTGAAGCTTTCTTT.

This clonotype was found many times. The chain has TRBV6-5 and TRBJ1-1; D is perhaps TRBD1 (5 bases). CDR3 length equals 12 residues. V lost 6 bases to trimming and J lost 8 bases, with 13 bases between them. The V gene's germline CDR1 is MNHEY and CDR2 SVGAGI. The CDR3 DNA sequence: TGTGCCAGCAGGCGGGGGGAACGGGAAGCTTTCTTT. Amino acid sequence: CASRRGEREAFF.

There are a few counts of this clonotype. This rearrangement joins TRBV19 to TRBJ1-1; tentative D call: TRBD1 (5 bases). CDR3 size: 13 residues. Germline-derived CDR1 and CDR2 are LNHDA and SQIVND (reference sequence). The V gene lost 5 bases and the J gene lost 5 bases, with 12 bases spanning the gap. The CDR3 sequence is CASSSGTVTEAFF. The CDR3 DNA follows: TGTGCCAGTAGTTCCGGGACTGTGACTGAAGCTTTCTTT.

This chain links TRBV20-1 with TRBJ2-1; TRBD2 agrees at 10 bases. This CDR3 is 12 amino acids long. Per germline, CDR1 DFQATT and CDR2 SNEGSKA (reference sequence). CDR3 region: CTIAGGYNEQFF. CDR3 DNA sequence: TGCACTATAGCGGGGGGATACAATGAGCAGTTCTTC.

The sample holds a few counts of this clonotype. The chain combines TRBV19 with TRBJ1-2, with unresolved D. V was pared by 4 bases and J by 4 bases, with 10 bases between. This CDR3 has 13 residues. Per germline, CDR1 LNHDA and CDR2 SQIVND (reference sequence). CDR3 in DNA: TGTGCCAGTAGTACCCGGACGTCCTATGGCTACACCTTC. It encodes CASSTRTSYGYTF.

As for this clonotype: Since a much larger clone is just one base distant, this may be a read error. This chain uses TRBV7-2 with TRBJ1-1, with a possible D match to TRBD1 (5 bases). The germline CDR1 and CDR2 sequences are SGHTA and FQGNSA. This CDR3 region has 14 residues. Trimming pared 5 bases from V and 12 bases from J, leaving 22 bases between. Written as DNA, the CDR3 is TGTGCCAGCAGCCTCCGTTTTCGACCGTTGGGGCCTTTCTTT. Its protein product is CASSLRFRPLGPFF. The full variable domain, in which reference TRBV7-2 and TRBJ1-1 provide the parts outside the CDR3, is GAGVSQSPSNKVTEKGKDVELRCDPISGHTALYWYRQSLGQGLEFLIYFQGNSAPDKSGLPSDRFSAERTGGSVSTLTIQRTQQEDSAVYLCASSLRFRPLGPFFGQGTRLTVV.

This chain connects TRBV29-1 to TRBJ2-2; possibly TRBD1 or TRBD2 for D (6 bases each). This CDR3 is built from 13 residues. Trimming cost V 2 bases and J 6 bases, with 10 bases left between them. The V gene's germline CDR1 is SQVTM and CDR2 ANQGSEA. CDR3 DNA: TGCAGCGTTGAAAGGGGGGTCCCCGGGGAGCTGTTTTTT. Protein product: CSVERGVPGELFF.

This clonotype was seen more than once but under ten times. The chain combines TRBV12-3 or TRBV12-4 with TRBJ2-3; D tentatively reads TRBD1 or TRBD2 (6 bases each). CDR3 length equals 15 residues. V was trimmed by 2 bases and J by 2 bases, leaving 11 bases between them. The CDR3 region is CASSLSGGITDTQYF. The CDR3 bases are TGTGCCAGCAGTTTATCCGGGGGCATCACAGATACGCAGTATTTT.

V is TRBV29-1 and J is TRBJ2-1; 12 positions match TRBD2. J gave up 9 bases and V 7 bases, and 7 bases lay outside the gene matches. The CDR3 spans 13 residues. Germline values: CDR1 SQVTM, CDR2 ANQGSEA. As DNA, the CDR3 is TGCAGCGCCCTAGCGGGGGGGGCCATTGAGCAGTTCTTC. It encodes CSALAGGAIEQFF.

The V gene is TRBV10-3, the J gene TRBJ2-7; 8 positions match TRBD1. Germline assignment: CDR1 ENHRY and CDR2 SYGVKD. The V gene end was trimmed by 6 bases and the J gene end by 3 bases; junction bases not matched to a gene: 4. The CDR3 has 13 residues. The CDR3 region is CAIRVGQDYEQYV. CDR3 sequence (DNA): TGTGCCATCAGGGTGGGACAGGACTACGAGCAGTACGTC.

V usage is TRBV10-1 and J usage is TRBJ2-7; 8 bases are a match to TRBD2. The trim removed 2 bases at V and 0 bases at J, leaving 6 bases unmatched. Germline V gene lookup returns CDR1 WNHNN and CDR2 SYGVQD (reference sequence). The CDR3 totals 16 residues. This CDR3 is CASSEASGSSSYEQYF. CDR3 sequence (DNA): TGCGCCAGCAGTGAGGCTAGCGGGTCCAGCTCCTACGAGCAGTACTTC.

This clonotype was found a few times. The chain links TRBV6-5 to TRBJ1-5, with unresolved D. The V end lost 0 bases, the J end lost 7 bases, and 7 bases lay between the germline ends. CDR1 is MNHEY, CDR2 SVGAGI, per germline. The length of the CDR3 is 13 residues. CDR3 protein: CASSYSAAQPQHF. CDR3 bases: TGTGCCAGCAGTTACTCGGCTGCACAGCCCCAGCATTTT.

J is TRBJ1-2 and V is TRBV9; D is unclear. CDR1 SGDLS and CDR2 YYNGEE come from the germline V gene. The CDR3 length is 14 residues. V was cut by 5 bases and J by 2 bases, with 13 bases left in between. CDR3 region: CASRTVGSNYGYTF. The CDR3 coding sequence is TGTGCCAGCAGGACGGTTGGATCGAACTATGGCTACACCTTC. Using reference TRBV9 and TRBJ1-2 for the parts outside the CDR3, the full variable domain is DSGVTQTPKHLITATGQRVTLRCSPRSGDLSVYWYQQSLDQGLQFLIQYYNGEERAKGNILERFSAQQFPDLHSELNLSSLELGDSALYFCASRTVGSNYGYTFGSGTRLTVV.

In the case of this clonotype: A junction boundary mismatches the germline segment, possibly from a read error. The chain recombines TRBV7-2 with TRBJ2-6; 9 bases agree with TRBD1. CDR1 SGHTA and CDR2 FQGNSA come from the germline V gene. The CDR3 consists of 18 residues. As DNA, the CDR3 is TGTGTCAGCAGCTTTTTGGGGACAGGGCCCTCTGGGGCCAACGTCCTGACTTTC. Its translation is CVSSFLGTGPSGANVLTF.

This clonotype came up many times. This chain's CDR3 is CASSLNRIQETQYF. The CDR3, as DNA: TGTGCCAGCAGCCTAAACCGGATCCAAGAGACCCAGTACTTC. J is TRBJ2-5 and V is TRBV7-8; D not resolved. Trimming took off 5 bases at V and 1 base at J, with 11 bases between the two ends. Germline CDR1 SGHVS, CDR2 FQNEAQ. The CDR3 spans 14 residues.

J is TRBJ2-2 and V is TRBV27, with a possible D match to TRBD1 (6 bases). Germline V CDR1 and CDR2: MNHEY, SMNVEV (reference sequence). This CDR3 has 15 amino acids. V was clipped by 7 bases and J by 0 bases, with 12 bases between them. CDR3 nucleotide sequence: TGTGCCAGCAATTGGGACACCTCGAACACCGGGGAGCTGTTTTTT. Residues: CASNWDTSNTGELFF.

The chain employs TRBV5-6 and TRBJ2-5; 8 nucleotides match TRBD1. Losses at the gene ends were 6 bases for V and 4 bases for J; bases not matched to a gene: 8. The CDR3 length is 14 residues. The germline V gene encodes CDR1 SGHDT and CDR2 YYEEEE. CDR3: CASTGQGLRETQYF. The CDR3 nucleotides read TGTGCCAGCACCGGACAGGGCCTTCGAGAGACCCAGTACTTC. The full variable domain, rest sourced from reference TRBV5-6 and TRBJ2-5, is DAGVTQSPTHLIKTRGQQVTLRCSPKSGHDTVSWYQQALGQGPQFIFQYYEEEERQRGNFPDRFSGHQFPNYSSELNVNALLLGDSALYLCASTGQGLRETQYFGPGTRLLVL.